Listed below are T cell receptor beta chains from one sample, sequenced in a study of CD4 T cells in relation to SARS-CoV-2 and coronaviruses. TCRdb's table, derived via immunoSEQ multiplex PCR, lists solely in-frame clones and lacks some. This table has tens of thousands of clones, 92% appearing once. Sequences were obtained from naive CD4+ T cells from PBMCs. The origin of the receptors is an adult with COVID-19. The CDR3 runs from the conserved cysteine through the conserved F or W. Each record gives: J gene, clone size, V gene, D gene, CDR3 protein, CDR3 DNA. A D gene is named only where the DNA matches it firmly. Expanded clones get a size class; other rows say once, few or many, or leave the size out.

TRBJ2-3 | NA | TRBV7-3 | NA | CASTQGSTDTQYF | TGTGCCAGTACACAGGGCAGCACAGATACGCAGTATTTT
TRBJ2-3 | NA | TRBV7-2 | TRBD1 | CASSPGTGISTDTQYF | TGTGCCAGCAGCCCAGGGACAGGGATAAGCACAGATACGCAGTATTTT
TRBJ1-3 | once | TRBV6-1 | NA | CASSGPKGLSGNTIYF | TGTGCCAGCAGTGGGCCCAAGGGCCTCTCTGGAAACACCATATATTTT
TRBJ1-5 | NA | TRBV4-1 | TRBD1 | CASSQVPGGPQPQHF | TGCGCCAGCAGCCAAGTCCCAGGGGGCCCTCAGCCCCAGCATTTT
TRBJ2-2 | NA | TRBV11-3 | NA | CASSPPTANTGELFF | TGTGCCAGCAGCCCGCCGACAGCGAACACCGGGGAGCTGTTTTTT
TRBJ2-1 | NA | TRBV4-2 | TRBD1 | CASSQEGTGISYNEQFF | TGTGCCAGCAGCCAAGAGGGGACAGGCATATCCTACAATGAGCAGTTCTTC
TRBJ2-1 | NA | TRBV6-5 | TRBD1 | CASSYFGTGADNEQFF | TGTGCCAGCAGTTACTTCGGGACAGGGGCCGACAATGAGCAGTTCTTC
TRBJ1-6 | NA | TRBV6-5 | TRBD1 | CASSKQGGNSPLHF | TGTGCCAGCAGTAAACAGGGGGGCAATTCACCCCTCCACTTT
TRBJ1-1 | NA | TRBV9 | NA | CASNREAFF | TGTGCCAGCAACAGAGAAGCTTTCTTT
TRBJ1-6 | NA | TRBV9 | TRBD1 | CASSSKTGINSPLHF | TGTGCCAGCAGCTCCAAGACAGGGATCAATTCACCCCTCCACTTT
TRBJ2-3 | NA | TRBV7-9 | NA | CASSLGGTSDTQYF | TGTGCCAGCAGCTTAGGTGGGACGTCAGATACGCAGTATTTT
TRBJ2-3 | NA | TRBV5-4 | NA | CASSPQPGDVSTDTQYF | TGTGCCAGCAGCCCCCAGCCAGGGGACGTTAGCACAGATACGCAGTATTTT
TRBJ2-1 | NA | TRBV3-1/TRBV3-2 | TRBD2 | CASSPNSGSGEQFF | TGTGCCAGCAGCCCGAATAGCGGGAGTGGTGAGCAGTTCTTC
TRBJ2-7 | once | TRBV7-8 | TRBD1 | CASSLRDRGPEQYF | TGTGCCAGCAGCTTAAGAGACAGGGGGCCCGAGCAGTACTTC
TRBJ2-2 | NA | TRBV19 | TRBD2 | CASGGENTGELFF | TGTGCCAGTGGGGGGGAGAACACCGGGGAGCTGTTTTTT
TRBJ2-1 | NA | TRBV3-1/TRBV3-2 | TRBD2 | CASSVLVGGPDEQFF | TGTGCCAGCAGTGTGTTAGTGGGAGGGCCGGATGAGCAGTTCTTC
TRBJ2-7 | NA | TRBV7-9 | TRBD2 | CASSSYSGSRWSYEQYF | TGTGCCAGCAGCTCGTACAGCGGGAGCCGGTGGTCCTACGAGCAGTACTTC
TRBJ1-6 | NA | TRBV4-1 | NA | CASSPQFPDNSPLHF | TGCGCCAGCAGCCCCCAATTCCCTGATAATTCACCCCTCCACTTT
TRBJ2-1 | NA | TRBV5-1 | TRBD1 | CASSPPPGQEPENEQFF | TGCGCCAGCAGCCCCCCGCCGGGACAGGAGCCCGAGAATGAGCAGTTCTTC
TRBJ2-7 | NA | TRBV28 | NA | CASTSSRAGQYF | TGTGCCAGCACATCATCCCGGGCCGGGCAGTACTTC
TRBJ1-1 | NA | TRBV6-2/TRBV6-3 | TRBD1 | CASSYRLDRAVTEAFF | TGTGCCAGCAGTTACCGATTGGACAGGGCGGTAACTGAAGCTTTCTTT
TRBJ1-4 | NA | TRBV5-6 | NA | CASGIYPGGSNEKLFF | TGTGCCAGCGGCATTTACCCCGGCGGGTCTAATGAAAAACTGTTTTTT
TRBJ1-3 | NA | TRBV7-9 | NA | CASSRVGNTIYF | TGTGCCAGCAGTAGAGTTGGAAACACCATATATTTT
TRBJ2-7 | once | TRBV7-2 | NA | CASSLSHSLGQYF | TGTGCCAGCAGCTTAAGTCACTCACTTGGGCAGTACTTC
TRBJ1-2 | NA | TRBV12-3/TRBV12-4 | NA | CASSLQGTIGYTF | TGTGCCAGCAGCCTACAGGGCACGATCGGCTACACCTTC
TRBJ2-2 | NA | TRBV21-1 | NA | CLTKLGGDTGELFF | TGTCTAACGAAACTCGGGGGGGACACCGGGGAGCTGTTTTTT
TRBJ2-1 | NA | TRBV7-9 | TRBD1 | CASRYGTGEKFF | TGTGCCAGCAGGTATGGGACAGGGGAAAAGTTCTTC
TRBJ2-6 | once | TRBV5-1 | NA | CASSLAPGANVLTF | TGCGCCAGCAGCTTGGCCCCTGGGGCCAACGTCCTGACTTTC
TRBJ2-1 | NA | TRBV7-9 | NA | CASSPGRNNEQFF | TGTGCCAGCAGCCCCGGGAGAAACAATGAGCAGTTCTTC
TRBJ2-3 | NA | TRBV7-8 | NA | CASSLVPLLTDTQYF | TGTGCCAGCAGCTTAGTTCCGCTCTTAACAGATACGCAGTATTTT
TRBJ2-1 | NA | TRBV10-3 | NA | CAISDGNNEQFF | TGTGCCATCAGTGACGGGAACAATGAGCAGTTCTTC
TRBJ2-7 | NA | TRBV6-5 | TRBD1 | CASRKQGRSYEQYF | TGTGCCAGCAGAAAACAGGGGCGGTCCTACGAGCAGTACTTC
TRBJ1-5 | NA | TRBV7-2 | TRBD1 | CASSLDFRTGGQPQHF | TGTGCCAGCAGCTTAGATTTCAGGACAGGGGGCCAGCCCCAGCATTTT
TRBJ1-2 | NA | TRBV5-6 | NA | CASHGRTSLYGYTF | TGTGCCAGCCACGGCAGGACATCCCTTTATGGCTACACCTTC